One and the same sample provided the 21 T cell receptor delta chains below, sequenced in a study of human gamma delta and Vdelta1 T cells. TCRdb reapplied CATT to the PCR reads. The sample lists fewer than 15,000 delta-chain clones, roughly 50% occurring once. Their specific antigens are unknown. Material for sequencing was Vdelta1 gamma-delta T cells from blood grown in culture (DOT cells). The receptors originated from a human donor in good health.

This clone was observed a handful of times. The chain carries TRDV1 and TRDJ1, with 8 bases lining up with TRDD2. Germline trimming cut 4 bases from V and 2 bases from J; bases unmatched to any gene: 3. Germline V gives CDR1 TSWWSYY, CDR2 QGS. The CDR3 is 14 residues long. CDR3 sequence reads: CALGGFLQTDKLIF. The CDR3 nucleotides are TGTGCTCTTGGGGGCTTCCTACAAACCGATAAACTCATCTTT.

The chain links TRDV1 to TRDJ1; 11 bases align to TRDD3. The CDR3 is 23 amino acids. J gave up 9 bases and V 5 bases, and 35 bases lay outside the gene matches. Germline V gives CDR1 TSWWSYY, CDR2 QGS. CDR3 amino acids: CALGPLGSVEDWGIYRPSYELIF. The CDR3 bases are TGTGCTCTTGGGCCCCTTGGGAGCGTCGAAGACTGGGGGATATACCGGCCATCGTATGAACTCATCTTT.

The rearrangement links TRAV29/DV5 to TRDJ1; 8 positions agree with TRDD3. Germline values: CDR1 NSMFDY, CDR2 ISSIKDK. Unmatched junction bases numbered 23, after V lost 0 bases and J lost 10 bases. The length of the CDR3 is 18 residues. The CDR3 loop reads CAASALPDPYWGASGLIF. CDR3 coding DNA: TGTGCAGCAAGCGCGCTACCCGACCCCTACTGGGGGGCTTCAGGACTCATCTTT.

Comment on this clone: Other DNA sequences in the sample encode the same CDR3. V is TRDV1 and J is TRDJ1; D assignment may be TRDD2 or TRDD3 (9 bases each). The CDR3 runs 26 residues. CDR1 is TSWWSYY and CDR2 is QGS in the germline V gene. Between the trimmed V and J ends, which lost 0 bases and 0 bases, there was a span of 41 bases. CDR3 DNA: TGTGCTCTTGGGGAACTTTTACCTTCCTTCCTACTGGGGATACGCCTCCGGTATGGGTACACCGATAAACTCATCTTT. Its protein is CALGELLPSFLLGIRLRYGYTDKLIF.

This clone was recorded a few times. The chain is built from TRDV2 and TRDJ3; 8 bases map to TRDD3. The germline CDR1 and CDR2 sequences are GEAIGNYY and EKD. The ends lost 3 bases at V and 0 bases at J; junction bases unmatched: 15. The CDR3 is made up of 21 amino acids. CDR3: CACDPYSDWGPSSWDTRQMFF. The CDR3 nucleotides are TGTGCCTGTGACCCTTATTCCGACTGGGGGCCCAGCTCCTGGGACACCCGACAGATGTTTTTC.

The sample holds a few counts of this clone. The chain recombines TRDV1 with TRDJ1; 11 nucleotides agree with TRDD3. Germline V lookup: CDR1 TSWWSYY, CDR2 QGS. CDR3 length: 22 residues. J lost 4 bases, V lost 0 bases, and 22 bases had no gene match. The CDR3 DNA sequence: TGTGCTCTTGGGGAACTGTCCGTGTCCGGTACTGGGGGATATATCCAGAACGATAAACTCATCTTT. It yields the protein CALGELSVSGTGGYIQNDKLIF.

This clone appeared a single time. This sequence joins TRDV1 and TRDJ2, with D maybe TRDD3 (5 bases). CDR1 and CDR2 from the germline V gene are TSWWSYY and QGS. CDR3 length: 20 residues. Trimming removed 2 bases from V and 0 bases from J, with 22 bases in between. In DNA form, the CDR3 reads TGTGCTCTTGGGGAAGGTAGGATGCCGGGGAGTTTAGCTTTGACAGCACAACTCTTCTTT. Amino acid sequence: CALGEGRMPGSLALTAQLFF.

The gene calls are TRDV1 and TRDJ1; 9 bases fit TRDD3. After removal of 5 bases from V and 2 bases from J, the junction contained 18 bases not matched to a gene. CDR3 length equals 19 residues. In germline, CDR1 is TSWWSYY, CDR2 QGS. CDR3 in amino acids: CALGNKAPMGDKLTDKLIF. CDR3 in DNA: TGTGCTCTTGGGAATAAGGCCCCGATGGGGGATAAACTGACCGATAAACTCATCTTT.

The genes are TRDV1 and TRDJ1, with 9 bases aligning to TRDD2. The CDR3 contains 20 residues. The V gene end was trimmed by 0 bases and the J gene end by 1 base; junction bases not matched to a gene: 15. Germline assignment: CDR1 TSWWSYY and CDR2 QGS. CDR3 protein: CALGELRPSYALGPTDKLIF. CDR3 nucleotide sequence: TGTGCTCTTGGGGAACTTCGGCCTTCCTACGCTCTGGGACCCACCGATAAACTCATCTTT.

By proportion, this clone is medium-sized. The genes are TRDV1 and TRDJ1; D may match TRDD2 or TRDD3 (7 bases each). V lost 2 bases and J 0 bases, leaving 28 bases between the germline ends. The CDR3 is 21 amino acids. Germline lookup yields CDR1 TSWWSYY and CDR2 QGS. For the CDR3, the DNA is TGTGCTCTTGGGGAATTCCTACGTTCCACTGGGGTCTCCAAGTACACCGATAAACTCATCTTT. It encodes CALGEFLRSTGVSKYTDKLIF.

The chain is built from TRDV1 and TRDJ1, with 11 bases aligning to TRDD3. The CDR3 has 18 residues. V gave up 0 bases and J gave up 3 bases; unmatched junction bases: 9. Germline CDR1 and CDR2: TSWWSYY and QGS. The CDR3 loop is CALGELAGGYTWSDKLIF. The CDR3 DNA reads as TGTGCTCTTGGGGAACTGGCTGGGGGATACACCTGGTCCGATAAACTCATCTTT.

In this sample, this clone turned up a few times. The rearrangement joins TRDV1 to TRDJ2, with 9 bases matching TRDD3. The V gene end was trimmed by 3 bases and the J gene end by 3 bases; junction bases not matched to a gene: 17. Germline V gives CDR1 TSWWSYY, CDR2 QGS. This CDR3 has 20 residues. This CDR3 reads CALGEIPQEGIRPVTAQLFF. The CDR3 DNA follows: TGTGCTCTTGGGGAGATTCCTCAAGAGGGGATACGTCCGGTGACAGCACAACTCTTCTTT.

This clone was picked up a small number of times. The chain links TRDV1 to TRDJ1; 12 bases match TRDD3. V was pared by 1 base and J by 4 bases, with 16 bases of the junction left unmatched. The CDR3 totals 20 residues. Looked up from germline, CDR1 is TSWWSYY and CDR2 is QGS. The CDR3 coding sequence is TGTGCTCTTGGGGAACGCCGCCGTGCTCCCCCTGGGGGATACGACGATAAACTCATCTTT. Its translation is CALGERRRAPPGGYDDKLIF.

As for this clone: A much bigger clone sits one base away, suggesting this may be a read error. The chain carries TRDV1 and TRDJ1; the match to TRDD3 covers 10 bases. Germline values: CDR1 TSWWSYY, CDR2 QGS. With V trimmed by 2 bases and J by 0 bases, 33 bases remained unmatched. This CDR3 is 26 amino acids long. CDR3 sequence reads: CALGEARGGDDHFAMTGGSHTDKLIF. The CDR3 DNA follows: TGTGCTCTTGGGGAAGCGCGGGGAGGTGACGACCACTTCGCGATGACTGGGGGATCTCACACCGATAAACTCATCTTT.

V is TRDV1 and J is TRDJ1; TRDD3 matches 7 bases. In germline, CDR1 is TSWWSYY, CDR2 QGS. The CDR3 consists of 26 residues. The V and J ends lost 0 bases and 0 bases, in that order; junction bases with no gene match: 34. The CDR3 nucleotides read TGTGCTCTTGGGGAACTTTGGCGTCCACTACGGGGGGCTGGGGGTTTACCCTCCACGTACACCGATAAACTCATCTTT. It specifies CALGELWRPLRGAGGLPSTYTDKLIF.

This chain joins TRDV1 and TRDJ1, with 7 bases that match TRDD3. V trimming: 6 bases; J trimming: 7 bases; junction bases outside the gene matches: 8. This CDR3 contains 13 residues. The germline V gene has CDR1 TSWWSYY and CDR2 QGS. Written as DNA, the CDR3 is TGTGCTCTTGGCGGTGGGGGACCTTTTAAACTCATCTTT. Amino acid sequence: CALGGGGPFKLIF.

V usage is TRDV1 and J usage is TRDJ1; the match to TRDD2 covers 9 bases. CDR3 length: 20 amino acids. V lost 4 bases, J lost 0 bases, and 18 bases stayed unmatched. Germline V lookup: CDR1 TSWWSYY, CDR2 QGS. The CDR3 loop is CALGGPSPSYMYPYTDKLIF. In nucleotides, the CDR3 is TGTGCTCTTGGGGGACCGAGCCCTTCCTACATGTACCCTTACACCGATAAACTCATCTTT.

This clone was picked up a small number of times. This chain joins TRDV1 and TRDJ1; 7 positions match TRDD3. The CDR3 spans 17 residues. J gave up 4 bases and V 4 bases, and 15 bases lay outside the gene matches. Germline CDR1 is TSWWSYY and CDR2 is QGS. The CDR3: CALGVIRSGDRSDKLIF. The DNA of the CDR3 is TGTGCTCTTGGGGTCATAAGATCCGGGGATAGAAGCGATAAACTCATCTTT.

The rearrangement joins TRDV1 to TRDJ1, with TRDD3 matching 7 bases. The CDR3 totals 21 residues. In germline, CDR1 is TSWWSYY, CDR2 QGS. Trimming removed 2 bases from V and 0 bases from J; junction bases left unmatched: 21. For the CDR3, the DNA is TGTGCTCTTGGGGAAGTTAAAAGTACTGGGGATCTCGATATGTACACCGATAAACTCATCTTT. This gives the protein CALGEVKSTGDLDMYTDKLIF.

This rearrangement joins TRDV1 to TRDJ1, with TRDD3 matching over 8 bases. After removal of 4 bases from V and 0 bases from J, the junction contained 16 bases not matched to a gene. The germline V gene has CDR1 TSWWSYY and CDR2 QGS. CDR3 size: 19 residues. CDR3 bases: TGTGCTCTTGGGGTCCGGCCGGCACGACTGGGGGTTTACACCGATAAACTCATCTTT. Its translation: CALGVRPARLGVYTDKLIF.

The rearrangement uses TRDV1 and TRDJ1; possibly TRDD3 for D (5 bases). V was pared by 2 bases and J by 0 bases, with 22 bases between. The CDR3 covers 19 residues. Germline-derived CDR1 and CDR2 are TSWWSYY and QGS. CDR3 in DNA: TGTGCTCTTGGGGAATGGGACCCGGGCCTTAGGGGGTACACCGATAAACTCATCTTT. Amino acid sequence: CALGEWDPGLRGYTDKLIF.